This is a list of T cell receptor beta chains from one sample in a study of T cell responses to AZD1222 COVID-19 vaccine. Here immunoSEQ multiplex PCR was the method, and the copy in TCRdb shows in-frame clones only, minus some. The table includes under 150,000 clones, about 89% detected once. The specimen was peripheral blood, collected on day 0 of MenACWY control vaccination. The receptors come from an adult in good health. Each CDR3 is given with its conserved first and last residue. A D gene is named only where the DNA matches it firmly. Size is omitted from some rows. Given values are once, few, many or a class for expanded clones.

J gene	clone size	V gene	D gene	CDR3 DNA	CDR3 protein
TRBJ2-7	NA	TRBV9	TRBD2	TGTGCCAGCAGCGTAGACCCAGCGGGAGGGACCTACGAGCAGTACTTC	CASSVDPAGGTYEQYF
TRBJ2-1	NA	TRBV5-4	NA	TGTGCCAGCAGCCCCGGAGGGGAAACCTACAATGAGCAGTTCTTC	CASSPGGETYNEQFF
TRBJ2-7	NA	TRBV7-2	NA	TGTGCCAGCAGCGTTGGTACCGGATTCTCCTACGAGCAGTACTTC	CASSVGTGFSYEQYF
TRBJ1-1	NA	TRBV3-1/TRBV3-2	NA	TGTGCCAGCAGCCAATGGGGAGGGGACACTGAAGCTTTCTTT	CASSQWGGDTEAFF
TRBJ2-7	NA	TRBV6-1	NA	TGTGCCAGCAGTGTGAGGGGTGGCACGGGGTCCTCCGAGCAGTACTTC	CASSVRGGTGSSEQYF
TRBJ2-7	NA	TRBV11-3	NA	TGTGCCAGCAGCTTAGTTCGGGGGAACGAGCAGTACTTC	CASSLVRGNEQYF
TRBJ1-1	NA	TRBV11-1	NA	TGTGCCAGCAGCCGACTGGGAGGGAGTGAAGCTTTCTTT	CASSRLGGSEAFF
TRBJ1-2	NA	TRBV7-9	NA	TGTGCCAGCAGCAATTCGGACAGATTCTATGGCTACACCTTC	CASSNSDRFYGYTF
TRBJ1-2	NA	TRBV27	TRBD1	TGTGCCAGCAGTATAACAGGGGGCGCATCATATGGCTACACCTTC	CASSITGGASYGYTF
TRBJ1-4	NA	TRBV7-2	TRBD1	TGTGCCAGCAGCCCTTCGGGACAGGTTAGCGAAAAACTGTTTTTT	CASSPSGQVSEKLFF
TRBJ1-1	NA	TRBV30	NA	TGTGCCTGGAGTGTAGTCGGCACCGGGGCTGAAGCTTTCTTT	CAWSVVGTGAEAFF
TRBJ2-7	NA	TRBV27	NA	TGTGCCAGCAGTAGCCCGGGCCTCACCTACGAGCAGTACTTC	CASSSPGLTYEQYF
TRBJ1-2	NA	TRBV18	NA	TGTGCCAGCTCACCACGGGCCCGGGATAATTATGGCTACACCTTC	CASSPRARDNYGYTF
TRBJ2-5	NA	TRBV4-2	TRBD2	TGTGCCAGCAGCCAAGGCCTGACCTTAGCTGCGGGAGCGGTTCTGTATGAGACCCAGTACTTC	CASSQGLTLAAGAVLYETQYF
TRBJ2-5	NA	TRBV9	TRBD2	TGTGCCAGCAGCCCCCAGCTAGGACTAGCGGGGGTTCAAGAGACCCAGTACTTC	CASSPQLGLAGVQETQYF
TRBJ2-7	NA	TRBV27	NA	TGTGCCAGCAGTTTTATACCCAGGAGCTCCTACGAGCAGTACTTC	CASSFIPRSSYEQYF
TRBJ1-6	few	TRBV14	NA	TGTGCCAGCAGCCAAGCTGGGGGGAATTCACCCCTCCACTTT	CASSQAGGNSPLHF
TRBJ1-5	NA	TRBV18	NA	TGTGCCAGCTCACCACCGGGCGGACAGCCCCAGCATTTT	CASSPPGGQPQHF
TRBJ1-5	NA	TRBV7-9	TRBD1	TGTGCCAGCAGCTCCGGACAGGGGATTAGCAATCAGCCCCAGCATTTT	CASSSGQGISNQPQHF
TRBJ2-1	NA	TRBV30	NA	TGTGCCTGGAAGGTAGCGTCCTACAATGAGCAGTTCTTC	CAWKVASYNEQFF
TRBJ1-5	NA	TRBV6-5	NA	TGTGCCACCCAGGTTGATAGCAATCAGCCCCAGCATTTT	CATQVDSNQPQHF
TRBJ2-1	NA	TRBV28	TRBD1	TGTGCCAGCAGTCTACCCGACAGGGGGTCCAATGAGCAGTTCTTC	CASSLPDRGSNEQFF
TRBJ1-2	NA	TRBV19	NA	TGTGCCAGTAGTTTCCGGGACCCCTATGGCTACACCTTC	CASSFRDPYGYTF
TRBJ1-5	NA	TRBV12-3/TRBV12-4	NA	TGTGCCAGCAACCTAGGTACTCAGCCCCAGCATTTT	CASNLGTQPQHF
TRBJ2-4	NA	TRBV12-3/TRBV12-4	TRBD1	TGTGCCAGCAGTTTTGGGACAGGGGACATTCAGTACTTC	CASSFGTGDIQYF
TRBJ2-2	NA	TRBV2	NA	TGTGCCAGCAAGTCCGGGGCCGGGGAGCTGTTTTTT	CASKSGAGELFF
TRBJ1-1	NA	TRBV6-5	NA	TGTGCCAGCAGTTACCCGGGACACATGAACACTGAAGCTTTCTTT	CASSYPGHMNTEAFF
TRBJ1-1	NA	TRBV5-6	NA	TGTGCCAGCAGCGTTTGGGGCCGGAACACTGAAGCTTTCTTT	CASSVWGRNTEAFF
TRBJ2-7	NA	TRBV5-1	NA	TGCGCCAGCAGCTGGACCGACAGTTACTCCTACGAGCAGTACTTC	CASSWTDSYSYEQYF
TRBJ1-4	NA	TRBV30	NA	TGTGCCTGGAGCGACCCGCACACTCCCGGGGATGAAAAACTGTTTTTT	CAWSDPHTPGDEKLFF